The present T cell receptor beta chain was sequenced within a study of post-analysis software for immune sequencing data. Findings of the study overall: Those samples that were prepared in the same batch co-clustered strongly by F measure. A significant reduction in normalized Chao1 diversity was observed in multiple sclerosis patients versus controls. Patients carried four or five TRBV segments more frequently than controls did, and TRBV5-6, TRBV5-1 and TRBV20-1 were among them.

Libraries were made from TCR beta cDNA, and they carried unique molecular identifiers. Using its own MiXCR run on the PCR reads, TCRdb lists one record per CDR3 protein. The sample carries some 690,000 distinct CDR3 sequences, around 64% recorded once. This clonotype was seen just once. What it binds is not known. The germline gives CDR1 KGHSH, CDR2 LQKENI. The CDR3 contains 14 residues. V lost 8 bases, J lost 6 bases, and 19 bases lay in between. The origin of this receptor is a girl aged 2 to 9 with multiple sclerosis. Sequenced material: blood. The chain combines TRBV18 with TRBJ1-2, with D possibly being TRBD1 (6 bases). As DNA, the CDR3 is TGTGCCAGCACCACACAGGGTCGAGGGAATGGCTACACCTTC. This translates into CASTTQGRGNGYTF.